Listed below are T cell receptor beta chains from one sample, sequenced in a study of regulatory T cells in long-lasting Graves disease. TCRdb ran MiXCR on the multiplex PCR reads and lists one entry per CDR3 protein. The sample consists of approximately 500,000 distinct CDR3 sequences, around a fifth of them appearing once. The material was peripheral blood mononuclear cells (PBMCs), obtained when the disease was refractory, from a patient treated with antithyroid drugs. The receptors derive from a female donor with Graves disease. Both conserved end residues are trimmed from each CDR3. The order of the fields is J gene, V gene, CDR3 protein.

>TRBJ1-1|TRBV12-3/TRBV12-4
ASSLQAGAEAF
>TRBJ2-2|TRBV5-1
ASSLNARWTASSDKNTGELF
>TRBJ1-5|TRBV2
ASSENLRGGPQH
>TRBJ2-5|TRBV7-2
ASSPSDRGLASPRETQY
>TRBJ2-2|TRBV12-3/TRBV12-4
ASSFRAFGELF
>TRBJ1-1|TRBV24-1
ATSEAGQLNTEAF
>TRBJ1-2|TRBV12-3/TRBV12-4
ASSLHDRDPYGYT
>TRBJ1-6|TRBV30
AWSKGRLALH
>TRBJ1-4|TRBV3-1
ASSRGQGLEKLF
>TRBJ1-1|TRBV12-3/TRBV12-4
ASSPGWGDTEAF
>TRBJ2-3|TRBV25-1
ASSDQGALITDTQY
>TRBJ1-2|TRBV28
ASSPPGQPFYGYT
>TRBJ1-2|TRBV27
ASSPSGTGGQGT
>TRBJ1-2|TRBV5-1
ASSLYLADGYT
>TRBJ1-1|TRBV20-1
SAQDRGENTEAF
>TRBJ2-2|TRBV29-1
SVEGRVTGELF
>TRBJ1-5|TRBV6-1
ASTPSAFLYQPQH
>TRBJ2-7|TRBV6-1
ASSVPRGPYEQY
>TRBJ1-4|TRBV19
ASNRGIEEKLF
>TRBJ2-7|TRBV5-1
ASSLEGPDEQY
>TRBJ1-1|TRBV30
AWTSGRMNTEAF
>TRBJ1-1|TRBV6-1
ASSARPTGTEAF
>TRBJ1-2|TRBV19
ASSIDLGGVYGYT
>TRBJ2-4|TRBV5-1
ASSSREDGKNIQY
>TRBJ1-1|TRBV12-3/TRBV12-4
ASCRGRNTEAF
>TRBJ1-5|TRBV20-1
SAREGDPGNQPQH
>TRBJ2-7|TRBV12-3/TRBV12-4
ASSFGTATYEQY
>TRBJ1-1|TRBV3-1
ASSQDHLNTEAF
>TRBJ2-5|TRBV29-1
SVPGAGVQETQY
>TRBJ1-2|TRBV30
AWSGTAYGYT
>TRBJ1-1|TRBV28
ASSYGQGAEYTEAF